This T cell receptor (beta chain) was identified during a study of prognosis after radiotherapy for stage I lung cancer. Study at large: About five patients had oligometastatic NSCLC after surgical resection of the primary tumor, and roughly 14 had newly diagnosed primary stage I lung tumors. Radiotherapy preceded distant metastases in a handful of patients (median about seven months); roughly 15 showed no significant progression.

Amplification of TCR beta CDR3 from genomic DNA used two-round multiplex PCR. The first round of PCR was done with primers that matched each TRBV and TRBJ gene. In TCRdb, the multiplex PCR reads were re-called with MiXCR into one record per CDR3 protein. This sample carries around 51,000 distinct CDR3 sequences, under 45% of them seen once, and the ten largest clones take about a tenth. This clonotype was recorded many times. The germline CDR1 and CDR2 sequences are LGHNA and YNFKEQ. The CDR3 has 15 amino acids. Trimming stripped 5 bases from V and 0 bases from J, with 12 bases between. This clonotype was obtained from a donor aged 50 or older with non-small cell lung cancer. The input for sequencing was PBMCs, taken before or after stereotactic body radiation therapy (not recorded which). This chain connects TRBV4-2 to TRBJ2-3, with D possibly TRBD2 on 5 matching bases. The CDR3 is CASSDVAGSTDTQYF. The DNA for the CDR3 is TGTGCCAGCAGCGACGTCGCGGGCAGCACAGATACGCAGTATTTT.